These 18 T cell receptor beta chains originate from one sample sequenced in a study of shared clonotypes between healthy human individuals. Profiled with immunoSEQ multiplex PCR; TCRdb holds only in-frame clones, not every one. The sample yields just over 2,000,000 clones, 85% to 95% seen once. The sequenced sample was naive CD4+ T cells sorted from blood. Subset specified: CD45RA+ positively selected. These receptor sequences come from a man aged 18-30 years in good health.

The chain is built from TRBV28 and TRBJ2-5; possibly TRBD1 for D (5 bases). The CDR3 runs to 15 residues. The V end was cut by 5 bases, the J end by 1 base, with 14 bases between. CDR1 is MDHEN, CDR2 SYDVKM, per germline. The DNA for the CDR3 is TGTGCCAGCAGTACCCAAAGGGGTTTCCAAGAGACCCAGTACTTC. Its translation: CASSTQRGFQETQYF.

This clone was picked up one time. The J gene is TRBJ1-2, the V gene TRBV6-1; perhaps TRBD1 as D (5 bases). Between the trimmed V and J ends, which lost 6 bases and 4 bases, there was a span of 9 bases. The CDR3 runs to 12 residues. CDR1 MNHNS and CDR2 SASEGT come from the germline V gene. CDR3 amino acids: CASRQDLYGYTF. The CDR3, as DNA: TGTGCCAGCAGACAGGACCTCTATGGCTACACCTTC.

V gene TRBV10-3 combines with J gene TRBJ1-4; D is unclear. Germline V gives CDR1 ENHRY, CDR2 SYGVKD. The CDR3 contains 15 residues. Trimming stripped 0 bases from V and 2 bases from J, with 7 bases between. CDR3 sequence reads: CAISESQQTNEKLFF. CDR3 DNA: TGTGCCATCAGTGAGTCGCAACAGACTAATGAAAAACTGTTTTTT.

This chain joins TRBV5-1 and TRBJ2-1, with 9 bases matching TRBD2. CDR3 length: 15 residues. Per germline, CDR1 SGHRS and CDR2 YFSETQ. Trimming removed 4 bases from V and 6 bases from J; junction bases left unmatched: 8. CDR3 amino acids: CASSRVREGRNEQFF. The CDR3 nucleotides are TGCGCCAGCAGCCGAGTGCGGGAGGGCCGCAATGAGCAGTTCTTC. The entire variable domain, with the rest obtained from reference TRBV5-1 and TRBJ2-1, is as follows: KAGVTQTPRYLIKTRGQQVTLSCSPISGHRSVSWYQQTPGQGLQFLFEYFSETQRNKGNFPGRFSGRQFSNSRSEMNVSTLELGDSALYLCASSRVREGRNEQFFGPGTRLTVL.

This chain links TRBV7-9 with TRBJ1-2; TRBD1 is a possible D gene (5 bases). V lost 5 bases and J lost 5, with 12 bases in between. Germline values: CDR1 SEHNR, CDR2 FQNEAQ (reference sequence). The CDR3 is made up of 13 amino acids. The DNA of the CDR3 is TGTGCCAGCAGCCCCGGGACTTCTTATGGCTACACCTTC. This encodes CASSPGTSYGYTF.

The chain has TRBV4-2 and TRBJ1-2; 8 nucleotides match TRBD1. The CDR3 is 14 residues long. CDR1 is LGHNA and CDR2 is YNFKEQ in the germline V gene. Unmatched junction bases numbered 5, after V lost 1 base and J lost 7 bases. The CDR3 region has the DNA TGTGCCAGCAGCCAAGTTGCGGGACAGGTTGGCTACACCTTC. It specifies CASSQVAGQVGYTF.

This clone was seen a single time. This chain joins TRBV7-9 and TRBJ1-1; TRBD1 matches 7 bases. Germline loops: CDR1 SEHNR, CDR2 FQNEAQ (reference sequence). V lost 5 bases, J lost 6 bases, and 9 bases stayed unmatched. CDR3 length equals 14 residues. The CDR3 region is CASSEATGSPEAFF. The CDR3 DNA sequence: TGTGCCAGCAGCGAGGCGACAGGGTCGCCTGAAGCTTTCTTT.

This clone was observed once. V gene TRBV2 combines with J gene TRBJ2-2; 11 bases map to TRBD2. This CDR3 spans 14 amino acids. V shed 6 bases and J 6 bases; nucleotides not matched to a gene: 3. Germline V gene data show CDR1 as SNHLY and CDR2 as FYNNEI. The CDR3 loop reads CASSLLAGAGELFF. The CDR3 nucleotides read TGTGCCAGCAGCTTACTAGCGGGGGCCGGGGAGCTGTTTTTT.

The chain joins TRBV5-1 to TRBJ2-7, with D perhaps TRBD1 (5 bases). Trimming cost V 4 bases and J 2 bases, with 10 bases left between them. Germline CDR1 is SGHRS and CDR2 is YFSETQ. The CDR3 spans 13 residues. CDR3: CASSQTAPYEQYF. The CDR3 DNA is TGCGCCAGCAGCCAGACAGCCCCCTACGAGCAGTACTTC.

The gene calls are TRBV11-2 and TRBJ1-1; no reliable D call. The V gene's germline CDR1 is SGHAT and CDR2 FQNNGV. V shed 0 bases and J shed 6 bases, with 17 bases lying between them. The CDR3 consists of 16 residues. The CDR3, as DNA: TGTGCCAGCAGCTTAGAAAGTCGGCCGCTCGGGGCTGAAGCTTTCTTT. This encodes CASSLESRPLGAEAFF.

This chain joins TRBV7-9 and TRBJ1-2; TRBD1 agrees at 11 bases. V was pared by 1 base and J by 2 bases, with 6 bases of the junction left unmatched. This CDR3 is 17 amino acids long. Germline-derived CDR1 and CDR2 are SEHNR and FQNEAQ (reference sequence). The DNA for the CDR3 is TGTGCCAGCAGCTTAGGTGCCCGGACAGGGGGCAACTATGGCTACACCTTC. Residues: CASSLGARTGGNYGYTF. The full variable domain, its missing parts supplied by reference TRBV7-9 and TRBJ1-2, is DTGVSQNPRHKITKRGQNVTFRCDPISEHNRLYWYRQTLGQGPEFLTYFQNEAQLEKSRLLSDRFSAERPKGSFSTLEIQRTEQGDSAMYLCASSLGARTGGNYGYTFGSGTRLTVV.

The chain recombines TRBV28 with TRBJ2-2, with D uncertain. Trimming shortened V by 7 bases and J by 2 bases, and 11 bases separated the two germline ends. From germline, CDR1 is MDHEN and CDR2 SYDVKM. CDR3 length: 14 residues. This CDR3 is CASNLERNTGELFF. CDR3 nucleotides: TGTGCCAGCAATCTAGAGAGAAACACCGGGGAGCTGTTTTTT. The full variable domain, its missing parts supplied by reference TRBV28 and TRBJ2-2, is DVKVTQSSRYLVKRTGEKVFLECVQDMDHENMFWYRQDPGLGLRLIYFSYDVKMKEKGDIPEGYSVSREKKERFSLILESASTNQTSMYLCASNLERNTGELFFGEGSRLTVL.

The chain carries TRBV7-2 and TRBJ2-7, with a possible D match to TRBD1 (6 bases). Trimming pared 5 bases from V and 3 bases from J, leaving 11 bases between. In germline, CDR1 is SGHTA, CDR2 FQGNSA. The CDR3 loop spans 13 amino acids. Written as DNA, the CDR3 is TGTGCCAGCAGCGACGGACAGCTCTACGAGCAGTACTTC. As protein: CASSDGQLYEQYF. Drawing the rest from reference TRBV7-2 and TRBJ2-7, the complete variable domain is GAGVSQSPSNKVTEKGKDVELRCDPISGHTALYWYRQSLGQGLEFLIYFQGNSAPDKSGLPSDRFSAERTGGSVSTLTIQRTQQEDSAVYLCASSDGQLYEQYFGPGTRLTVT.

V gene TRBV9 combines with J gene TRBJ2-3, with 11 bases that match TRBD2. V gave up 4 bases and J gave up 5 bases; unmatched junction bases: 9. Germline V gives CDR1 SGDLS, CDR2 YYNGEE. There are 16 residues in the CDR3. As DNA, the CDR3 is TGTGCCAGCAGCCCACCCGGGACTAGCGGAGGAGATACGCAGTATTTT. It encodes CASSPPGTSGGDTQYF.

This clone was observed a single time. The V gene is TRBV2, the J gene TRBJ2-1, with D unclear. The V end lost 7 bases, the J end lost 8 bases, and 9 bases lay between the germline ends. CDR3 length equals 11 residues. The germline gives CDR1 SNHLY, CDR2 FYNNEI. The CDR3 protein is CASTEIYEQFF. The CDR3 nucleotides read TGTGCCAGCACCGAGATCTATGAGCAGTTCTTC.

The chain combines TRBV6-7 with TRBJ2-7; D gene uncertain. TRBV6-7 is designated an ORF whose function remains uncertain. The CDR3 runs to 11 residues. V gave up 5 bases and J gave up 3 bases, with 5 bases separating them. The chain's CDR3 is CASSRIYEQYF. The CDR3 coding sequence is TGTGCCAGCAGTCGGATCTACGAGCAGTACTTC.

J is TRBJ2-7 and V is TRBV27, with 14 bases matching TRBD2. This CDR3 is 17 amino acids long. The ends lost 3 bases at V and 4 bases at J; junction bases unmatched: 8. Germline V gene sequence: CDR1 MNHEY, CDR2 SMNVEV (reference sequence). Here the CDR3 DNA reads TGTGCCAGCAGTTTTGGGACTAGCGGGAGCTATAGATACGAGCAGTACTTC. Translating it yields CASSFGTSGSYRYEQYF.

This clone was observed once. This rearrangement joins TRBV6-1 to TRBJ1-2; TRBD1 is a possible D gene (5 bases). This CDR3 spans 15 amino acids. Trimming stripped 4 bases from V and 4 bases from J, with 16 bases between. Germline assignment: CDR1 MNHNS and CDR2 SASEGT. CDR3: CASSGGPTVAYGYTF. The CDR3 region has the DNA TGTGCCAGCAGTGGGGGACCCACTGTCGCCTATGGCTACACCTTC.